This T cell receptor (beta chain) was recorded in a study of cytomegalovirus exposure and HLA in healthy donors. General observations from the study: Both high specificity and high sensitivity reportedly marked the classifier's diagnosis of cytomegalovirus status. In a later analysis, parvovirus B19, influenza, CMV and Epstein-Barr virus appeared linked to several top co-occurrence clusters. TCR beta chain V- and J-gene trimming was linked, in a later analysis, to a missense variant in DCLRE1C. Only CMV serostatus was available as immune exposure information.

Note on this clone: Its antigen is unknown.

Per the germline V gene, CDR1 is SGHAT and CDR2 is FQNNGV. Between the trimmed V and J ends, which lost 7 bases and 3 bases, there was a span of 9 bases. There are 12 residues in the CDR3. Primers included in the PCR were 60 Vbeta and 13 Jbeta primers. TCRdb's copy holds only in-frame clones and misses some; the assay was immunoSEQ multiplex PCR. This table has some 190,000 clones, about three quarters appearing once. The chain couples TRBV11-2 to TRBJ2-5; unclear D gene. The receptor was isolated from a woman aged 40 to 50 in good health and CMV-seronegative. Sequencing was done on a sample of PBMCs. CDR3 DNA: TGTGCCAGCACCCGAGGAGAAGAGACCCAGTACTTC. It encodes CASTRGEETQYF.